A single sample gave rise to the 28 T cell receptor beta chains below, sequenced in a study of CD8 T cells in ankylosing spondylitis. Findings and limits, study-wide: Fewer than ten highly homologous variants made up a TCR beta motif that seemed to typify ankylosing spondylitis blood.

These receptors have no identified antigens. TCRdb fed the 5' RACE reads into MiXCR, producing one record per CDR3 protein. Of about 400,000 distinct CDR3 sequences detected, under 25% appear once; the ten largest clones hold around 16%. The specimen sequenced was blood, either unsorted or a sorted T cell fraction (not recorded which). The source of these receptors is a male donor with ankylosing spondylitis.

Many counts were recorded for this clonotype. This chain connects TRBV5-1 to TRBJ2-2; 12 bases fit TRBD2. Germline V gene data show CDR1 as SGHRS and CDR2 as YFSETQ. This CDR3 spans 16 amino acids. V was clipped by 4 bases and J by 7 bases; unmatched bases: 8. CDR3 coding DNA: TGCGCCAGCAGCCTCCGACTAGCGGGAGCCGACGGGGAGCTGTTTTTT. Its protein is CASSLRLAGADGELFF.

The chain uses TRBV28 and TRBJ1-5; D remains unclear. CDR3 length: 15 amino acids. V shed 7 bases and J shed 4 bases, with 17 bases lying between them. The germline CDR1 and CDR2 sequences are MDHEN and SYDVKM. CDR3 loop: CASTLGGPPNQPQHF. As DNA, the CDR3 is TGTGCCAGCACCCTGGGAGGTCCGCCTAATCAGCCCCAGCATTTT.

This clonotype was observed a handful of times. CDR3 DNA: TGCAGTGCGAGGAGAGGGACAATTAGCAATCAGCCCCAGCATTTT. This translates into CSARRGTISNQPQHF. V and J are TRBV20-1 and TRBJ1-5; possible D gene TRBD1, 6 bases. The V gene's germline CDR1 is DFQATT and CDR2 SNEGSKA (reference sequence). Trimming stripped 6 bases from V and 0 bases from J, with 15 bases between. This CDR3 comprises 15 residues.

This clonotype showed up just a few times. The chain couples TRBV5-1 to TRBJ1-4, with D unresolved. V lost 4 bases, J lost 12 bases, and 16 bases lay in between. This CDR3 has 13 residues. CDR1 and CDR2 from the germline V gene are SGHRS and YFSETQ. The CDR3 sequence: CASSTPEREELFF. As DNA, the CDR3 is TGCGCCAGCAGCACCCCGGAGAGGGAGGAACTGTTTTTT.

This clonotype was counted a few times. The gene calls are TRBV7-8 and TRBJ2-1, with 8 positions matching TRBD2. V lost 4 bases and J lost 5; bases outside the gene matches: 7. Germline-derived CDR1 and CDR2 are SGHVS and FQNEAQ. The CDR3 extends over 15 amino acids. CDR3 sequence: CASSSRGLADNEQFF. DNA of the CDR3: TGTGCCAGCAGCTCCAGAGGACTAGCAGACAATGAGCAGTTCTTC.

The chain uses TRBV7-9 and TRBJ2-7; D is tentatively TRBD1 or TRBD2 (5 bases each). Trimming removed 4 bases from V and 4 bases from J, with 17 bases in between. From germline, CDR1 is SEHNR and CDR2 FQNEAQ (reference sequence). The CDR3 length is 15 residues. In DNA form, the CDR3 reads TGTGCCAGCAGCTCCGACAGCCGCCGGGGATACGAGCAGTACTTC. This translates into CASSSDSRRGYEQYF. The full variable domain, in which reference TRBV7-9 and TRBJ2-7 provide the parts outside the CDR3, is DTGVSQNPRHKITKRGQNVTFRCDPISEHNRLYWYRQTLGQGPEFLTYFQNEAQLEKSRLLSDRFSAERPKGSFSTLEIQRTEQGDSAMYLCASSSDSRRGYEQYFGPGTRLTVT.

The chain is built from TRBV5-1 and TRBJ2-7, with 7 bases aligning to TRBD1. The CDR3 totals 14 residues. The germline gives CDR1 SGHRS, CDR2 YFSETQ. J gave up 6 bases and V 4 bases, and 10 bases lay outside the gene matches. CDR3: CASSKWDSAPEQYF. CDR3 DNA: TGCGCCAGCAGCAAATGGGACAGCGCCCCCGAGCAGTACTTC.

V and J are TRBV7-2 and TRBJ2-3; D unclear. The ends were cut back, 1 base at V and 6 bases at J, with 8 bases in the middle. In germline, CDR1 is SGHTA, CDR2 FQGNSA. The length of the CDR3 is 13 residues. CDR3 residues: CASSLERRDTQYF. DNA for the CDR3: TGTGCCAGCAGCTTAGAGAGGCGGGATACGCAGTATTTT.

V is TRBV27 and J is TRBJ2-7; TRBD1 aligns across 8 bases. With 2 bases clipped from V and 3 bases from J, the junction kept 6 bases outside the gene matches. The CDR3 has 15 amino acids. Germline loops: CDR1 MNHEY, CDR2 SMNVEV (reference sequence). The CDR3 sequence is CASSLRTGLGYEQYF. In nucleotides, the CDR3 is TGTGCCAGCAGTTTAAGGACAGGGTTGGGCTACGAGCAGTACTTC.

As for this clonotype: This CDR3 is missing its conserved last phenylalanine or tryptophan, likely due to a read error. This chain joins TRBV20-1 and TRBJ1-1; D possibly corresponds to TRBD1 (6 bases). V was trimmed by 1 base and J by 0 bases, leaving 12 bases between them. Per the germline V gene, CDR1 is DFQATT and CDR2 is SNEGSKA (reference sequence). This CDR3 spans 15 amino acids. CDR3 residues: CSARVPGHMNTEAFL. Written as DNA, the CDR3 is TGCAGTGCTAGAGTTCCGGGACACATGAACACTGAAGCTTTCTTA.

The sample holds a few counts of this clonotype. This chain joins TRBV9 and TRBJ2-2; tentatively, D is TRBD1 or TRBD2 (5 bases each). The CDR3 loop spans 15 amino acids. Germline V gene sequence: CDR1 SGDLS, CDR2 YYNGEE. Trimming cost V 4 bases and J 3 bases, with 13 bases left between them. The CDR3 bases are TGTGCCAGCAGCAAAACGGGACGGGACACCGGGGAGCTGTTTTTT. Its translation is CASSKTGRDTGELFF.

The chain recombines TRBV10-3 with TRBJ1-4; D uncertain. There are 15 residues in the CDR3. The V gene lost 0 bases and the J gene lost 6 bases, with 11 bases spanning the gap. Germline-derived CDR1 and CDR2 are ENHRY and SYGVKD. As DNA, the CDR3 is TGTGCCATCAGTGAGTCGAGATCTCGGGATGAAAAACTGTTTTTT. It translates to CAISESRSRDEKLFF.

This chain joins TRBV2 and TRBJ2-1; the match to TRBD1 covers 11 bases. This CDR3 is 20 amino acids long. The J segment lost 0 bases and the V segment lost 3 bases, leaving 13 bases of the junction unmatched. The germline gives CDR1 SNHLY, CDR2 FYNNEI. The chain's CDR3 is CASSDKAGQGAWSSYNEQFF. The CDR3 DNA is TGTGCCAGCAGTGATAAGGCCGGACAGGGGGCGTGGAGCTCCTACAATGAGCAGTTCTTC.

CDR3 sequence (DNA): TGCGCCAGCAGCTTTCTAGCGGGGAACTCCTACAATGAGCAGTTCTTC. Residues: CASSFLAGNSYNEQFF. V usage is TRBV5-1 and J usage is TRBJ2-1; 9 bases map to TRBD2. This CDR3 contains 16 residues. V lost 2 bases to trimming and J lost 0 bases; unmatched junction nucleotides: 3. From germline, CDR1 is SGHRS and CDR2 YFSETQ.

CDR3 in amino acids: CSAYRGQIGQPQHF. The CDR3 nucleotides are TGCAGTGCTTACAGGGGGCAAATCGGTCAGCCCCAGCATTTT. V gene TRBV20-1 combines with J gene TRBJ1-5, with 9 bases identical to TRBD1. Germline loops: CDR1 DFQATT, CDR2 SNEGSKA (reference sequence). The ends lost 5 bases at V and 6 bases at J; junction bases unmatched: 8. CDR3 size: 14 residues.

The V gene is TRBV12-3 or TRBV12-4, the J gene TRBJ2-1, with D unclear. The CDR3 spans 14 residues. Trimming cost V 7 bases and J 5 bases, with 15 bases left between them. The CDR3 loop reads CASTLAEQDNEQFF. The CDR3 nucleotides read TGTGCCAGCACGTTGGCGGAGCAGGACAATGAGCAGTTCTTC.

This clonotype was seen more than once but under ten times. The chain uses TRBV7-9 and TRBJ2-1, with TRBD2 identical over 7 bases. The CDR3 covers 16 residues. Trimming at V came to 1 base and at J to 4 bases, leaving 7 bases not matched to a gene. Germline V gene data show CDR1 as SEHNR and CDR2 as FQNEAQ (reference sequence). The CDR3 loop reads CASSLGLRLAYNEQFF. Here the CDR3 DNA reads TGTGCCAGCAGCTTAGGCTTAAGACTAGCTTACAATGAGCAGTTCTTC.

This rearrangement joins TRBV28 to TRBJ2-6; 7 bases match TRBD1. The J segment lost 1 base and the V segment lost 6 bases, leaving 6 bases of the junction unmatched. Per germline, CDR1 MDHEN and CDR2 SYDVKM. The CDR3 contains 16 residues. Written as DNA, the CDR3 is TGTGCCAGCAGGAGTCCAGGGGGTTCTGGGGCCAACGTCCTGACTTTC. Protein sequence: CASRSPGGSGANVLTF.

The chain joins TRBV29-1 to TRBJ1-4; TRBD1 matches 11 bases. The CDR3 sequence is 15 residues long. Looked up from germline, CDR1 is SQVTM and CDR2 is ANQGSEA. The junction had 15 bases not matched to a gene; V was cut back by 6 bases and J by 12 bases. CDR3 sequence (DNA): TGCAGCGTCGCCAACACTGGACAGGGGGCATTGGAACTGTTTTTT. Translating it yields CSVANTGQGALELFF.

This clonotype occurred a few times. The rearrangement uses TRBV3-1 and TRBJ2-1, with TRBD2 identical over 10 bases. Germline loops: CDR1 LGHDT, CDR2 YNNKEL (reference sequence). The junction had 10 bases not matched to a gene; V was cut back by 3 bases and J by 8 bases. The CDR3 sequence is 16 residues long. For the CDR3, the DNA is TGTGCCAGCAGCCAGGCCCTTCGGACTAGCGGCGATGAGCAGTTCTTC. Its protein product is CASSQALRTSGDEQFF.

This clonotype was seen ten or more times. V usage is TRBV7-9 and J usage is TRBJ1-1; D remains ambiguous. There are 13 residues in the CDR3. V shed 3 bases and J shed 1 base, with 6 bases lying between them. Germline CDR1 SEHNR, CDR2 FQNEAQ (reference sequence). For the CDR3, the DNA is TGTGCCAGCAGCTTCGGCAGGAACACTGAAGCTTTCTTT. Translated, it gives CASSFGRNTEAFF.

In its sample, this clonotype was seen a few times. A junction boundary mismatches the germline segment, possibly from a read error. This chain joins TRBV7-2 and TRBJ2-3; D is undetermined. Per the germline V gene, CDR1 is SGHTA and CDR2 is FQGNSA. The CDR3 contains 13 residues. Here the CDR3 reads CASSLDINRSRDF. The DNA of the CDR3 is TGTGCCAGCAGCTTAGATATTAATAGGTCACGGGATTTT.

The gene calls are TRBV12-5 and TRBJ2-1, with 12 bases that match TRBD2. Trimming at V came to 5 bases and at J to 4 bases, leaving 6 bases not matched to a gene. Germline values: CDR1 LGHNT, CDR2 FRNRAP. This CDR3 region has 16 residues. This chain's CDR3 is CASGGTSGHHYNEQFF. Written as DNA, the CDR3 is TGTGCTAGTGGTGGGACTAGCGGGCACCATTACAATGAGCAGTTCTTC. The full variable domain, its missing parts supplied by reference TRBV12-5 and TRBJ2-1, is DARVTQTPRHKVTEMGQEVTMRCQPILGHNTVFWYRQTMMQGLELLAYFRNRAPLDDSGMPKDRFSAEMPDATLATLKIQPSEPRDSAVYFCASGGTSGHHYNEQFFGPGTRLTVL.

This clonotype appeared a few times. This sequence joins TRBV28 and TRBJ2-1; 11 positions match TRBD2. This CDR3 is built from 16 residues. V lost 3 bases to trimming and J lost 12 bases; unmatched junction nucleotides: 13. CDR1 and CDR2 from the germline V gene are MDHEN and SYDVKM. The CDR3 bases are TGTGCCAGCAGTTTTTGGGGTCCGGCTAGCGGGAGGCGGCAGTTCTTC. This codes for CASSFWGPASGRRQFF.

V gene TRBV28 combines with J gene TRBJ2-1; D ambiguous. This CDR3 is built from 12 residues. The germline V and J ends were trimmed by 4 bases and 8 bases, with 9 bases remaining between them. Germline V gene data show CDR1 as MDHEN and CDR2 as SYDVKM. CDR3 residues: CASSWVNYEQFF. For the CDR3, the DNA is TGTGCCAGCAGTTGGGTCAACTATGAGCAGTTCTTC.

This chain uses TRBV14 with TRBJ1-2; D unresolved. This CDR3 has 15 residues. Germline CDR1 reads SGHDN; CDR2 reads FVKESK. V was shortened by 4 bases and J by 7 bases, with 19 bases between the two germline ends. The DNA for the CDR3 is TGTGCCAGCAGCCCGAGGAGCCTTTGGGCTCCTGGCTACACCTTC. Translating it yields CASSPRSLWAPGYTF.

This chain links TRBV20-1 with TRBJ2-7; 8 bases agree with TRBD2. Trimming took 6 bases from V and 2 from J; bases not matched to a gene: 9. Germline V gives CDR1 DFQATT, CDR2 SNEGSKA (reference sequence). The CDR3 length is 14 residues. CDR3 DNA: TGCAGTGCCAAACCGGGACTAGTCCCCTACGAGCAGTACTTC. Translated: CSAKPGLVPYEQYF.

This chain joins TRBV7-2 and TRBJ1-1; D is possibly TRBD1 (5 bases). The germline V gene encodes CDR1 SGHTA and CDR2 FQGNSA. V lost 2 bases to trimming and J lost 2 bases, with 12 bases between them. The CDR3 has 15 amino acids. This CDR3 is CASSLLRQGNTEAFF. The CDR3, as DNA: TGTGCCAGCAGCTTATTACGGCAGGGTAACACTGAAGCTTTCTTT.